This TCR beta chain is drawn from a study of cytomegalovirus exposure and HLA in healthy donors. Germline assignment: CDR1 LGHNA and CDR2 YNFKEQ. J lost 3 bases, V lost 2 bases, and 4 bases had no gene match. The CDR3 is made up of 17 amino acids. The primer mix had 60 Vbeta and 13 Jbeta primers. Method: immunoSEQ multiplex PCR; TCRdb's copy keeps in-frame clones and lacks some. The sample lists under 80,000 clones, 65% to 70% occurring once. Sequencing was performed on PBMCs. The chain links TRBV4-2 to TRBJ2-6; 10 bases align to TRBD1. This receptor was obtained from a woman in her 30s in good health and CMV-seronegative. The CDR3 DNA follows: TGTGCCAGCAGCCAACGGGACAGGGGTAGTGGGGCCAACGTCCTGACTTTC. Translating it yields CASSQRDRGSGANVLTF.